The 30 T cell receptor beta chains in this list originate from one sample, sequenced in a study. TCRdb recomputed calls from the 5' RACE reads with MiXCR, one row per CDR3 protein. Among roughly 39,000 distinct CDR3 sequences listed, over 15% were seen once. Sequences were obtained from naive CD4+ T cells sorted from a lymph node. The subset: naive CD4+ T cells, CD4+CD45RA+CD25-. The source is a female donor with breast cancer.

About this clonotype: This sequence may be a read error, since a much larger clone differs from it by one base. This rearrangement joins TRBV20-1 to TRBJ2-3; D possibly uses TRBD1 or TRBD2 (6 bases each). The ends were cut back, 7 bases at V and 4 bases at J, with 18 bases in the middle. The CDR3 is made up of 14 amino acids. Germline-derived CDR1 and CDR2 are DFQATT and SNEGSKA (reference sequence). Written as DNA, the CDR3 is TGCAGTGTTAGGGGGGCGCGGGGCGCAGATACGCAGTATTTT. This translates into CSVRGARGADTQYF.

In this sample, this clonotype turned up many times. The chain carries TRBV5-1 and TRBJ2-1, with D uncertain. The germline gives CDR1 SGHRS, CDR2 YFSETQ. Trimming stripped 4 bases from V and 6 bases from J, with 5 bases between. This CDR3 comprises 11 residues. The CDR3 spells CASSRSNEQFF. The CDR3 nucleotides read TGCGCCAGCAGCCGTAGCAATGAGCAGTTCTTC.

This clonotype has a handful of counts. V usage is TRBV6-5 and J usage is TRBJ1-1, with TRBD1 matching 8 bases. The CDR3 extends over 15 amino acids. Losses at the gene ends were 4 bases for V and 3 bases for J; bases not matched to a gene: 7. Per germline, CDR1 MNHEY and CDR2 SVGAGI. In DNA form, the CDR3 reads TGTGCCAGCAGTTGGGGCAGGGGGCGGGACACTGAAGCTTTCTTT. The encoded protein is CASSWGRGRDTEAFF.

On this clonotype: Germline and junction disagree at one end, which may indicate a read error. The rearrangement uses TRBV5-1 and TRBJ2-2, with D perhaps TRBD2 (5 bases). CDR3 length equals 14 residues. Germline V gene data show CDR1 as SGHRS and CDR2 as YFSETQ. CDR3 nucleotide sequence: TGCGCCAGCAGCCAGGCTACCGACACCGGGGAGCTGCTTTTT. Protein: CASSQATDTGELLF.

Note on this clonotype: One end of the junction fails to match germline, which may point to a read error. The gene calls are TRBV12-3 or TRBV12-4 and TRBJ1-4; maybe TRBD1 (5 bases). This CDR3 contains 17 residues. CDR3 bases: TGTGCCAGCACCCCCCGTTCCGGGTTTGGGGCTAATGAGAAACTGTTTTTT. Translating it yields CASTPRSGFGANEKLFF.

About this clonotype: Without the conserved terminal phenylalanine or tryptophan, this CDR3 likely stems from a read error. J is TRBJ2-2 and V is TRBV9; tentatively, D is TRBD1 or TRBD2 (5 bases each). The germline V gene has CDR1 SGDLS and CDR2 YYNGEE. Trimming pared 4 bases from V and 7 bases from J, leaving 17 bases between. The CDR3 loop spans 15 amino acids. The CDR3 bases are TGTGCCAGCAGCCTTCGCCCAACTGGGGGCGGGGAGCTGTTTTCT. This translates into CASSLRPTGGGELFS.

This sequence joins TRBV18 and TRBJ2-3; 14 bases are a match to TRBD2. The trim removed 6 bases at V and 3 bases at J, leaving 8 bases unmatched. Germline lookup yields CDR1 KGHSH and CDR2 LQKENI. This CDR3 is built from 17 residues. In DNA form, the CDR3 reads TGTGCCAGCTCGTCCGGGACTAGCGGGAGTGCGACAGATACGCAGTATTTT. Amino acids: CASSSGTSGSATDTQYF.

This sequence joins TRBV19 and TRBJ2-1, with 7 bases fitting TRBD2. This CDR3 region has 16 residues. Unmatched junction bases numbered 12, after V lost 5 bases and J lost 5 bases. Germline CDR1 LNHDA, CDR2 SQIVND (reference sequence). The CDR3 bases are TGTGCCAGTAGTTACCCTGGCGGGAGTCTAAACAATGAGCAGTTCTTC. Its protein product is CASSYPGGSLNNEQFF.

In its sample, this clonotype was seen a few times. This chain connects TRBV7-2 to TRBJ1-2; no reliable D call. V dropped 2 bases and J dropped 3 bases, with 7 bases sitting between them. Per the germline V gene, CDR1 is SGHTA and CDR2 is FQGNSA. The length of the CDR3 is 13 residues. CDR3 in DNA: TGTGCCAGCAGCTTACAAAGGGACTATGGCTACACCTTC. This encodes CASSLQRDYGYTF.

This rearrangement joins TRBV4-2 to TRBJ2-7, with 7 bases aligning to TRBD1. The CDR3 covers 17 residues. Looked up from germline, CDR1 is LGHNA and CDR2 is YNFKEQ. V gave up 1 base and J gave up 2 bases; unmatched junction bases: 11. CDR3 nucleotides: TGTGCCAGCAGCCAAGTTCAAACCGGGACAGAAACCTACGAGCAGTACTTC. It is translated as CASSQVQTGTETYEQYF.

The chain carries TRBV5-1 and TRBJ2-1; 9 positions agree with TRBD1. Germline CDR1 is SGHRS and CDR2 is YFSETQ. Unmatched junction bases numbered 4, after V lost 5 bases and J lost 7 bases. The CDR3 consists of 13 residues. The CDR3 DNA sequence: TGCGCCAGCAGACGTGGGACAGGGAATGAGCAGTTCTTC. It encodes CASRRGTGNEQFF.

This clonotype was counted many times. The chain joins TRBV6-5 to TRBJ2-2; D possibly corresponds to TRBD2 (5 bases). The CDR3 covers 15 residues. Germline lookup yields CDR1 MNHEY and CDR2 SVGAGI. V lost 10 bases to trimming and J lost 3 bases, with 18 bases between them. The CDR3 loop is CATRPREADTGELFF. For the CDR3, the DNA is TGTGCCACCAGACCCCGGGAAGCAGACACCGGGGAGCTGTTTTTT.

This clonotype has just a few counts. The V gene is TRBV30, the J gene TRBJ1-2, with 7 nucleotides matching TRBD1. V lost 5 bases to trimming and J lost 0 bases; unmatched junction nucleotides: 3. Germline V gives CDR1 GTSNPN, CDR2 SVGIG (reference sequence). CDR3 size: 13 residues. This CDR3 reads CAWAGQANYGYTF. The CDR3, as DNA: TGTGCCTGGGCAGGACAGGCTAACTATGGCTACACCTTC.

The chain uses TRBV5-1 and TRBJ2-7; D assignment may be TRBD1 or TRBD2 (5 bases each). Trimming shortened V by 4 bases and J by 3 bases, and 17 bases separated the two germline ends. CDR1 is SGHRS and CDR2 is YFSETQ in the germline V gene. This CDR3 is 15 amino acids long. CDR3 residues: CASSKDPPGLYEQYF. CDR3 DNA sequence: TGCGCCAGCAGCAAGGACCCGCCGGGGCTCTACGAGCAGTACTTC.

The V gene is TRBV30, the J gene TRBJ2-2; TRBD2 matches at 13 bases. This CDR3 is 14 amino acids long. CDR1 is GTSNPN and CDR2 is SVGIG in the germline V gene (reference sequence). The J segment lost 8 bases and the V segment lost 5 bases, leaving 5 bases of the junction unmatched. The CDR3 sequence is CAWGRLAGGGELFF. CDR3 nucleotide sequence: TGTGCCTGGGGGAGACTAGCGGGAGGTGGGGAGCTGTTTTTT.

This chain links TRBV5-1 with TRBJ1-4; the D is unclear. Trimming took 0 bases from V and 0 from J, leaving 6 bases between them. There are 15 residues in the CDR3. Germline CDR1 SGHRS, CDR2 YFSETQ. The chain's CDR3 is CASSLVGATNEKLFF. The DNA for the CDR3 is TGCGCCAGCAGCTTGGTTGGAGCAACTAATGAAAAACTGTTTTTT.

This clonotype was recorded once. A much larger clone lies a single base off, so this may be a read error. This is likely a read error, given that the CDR3 carries no conserved phenylalanine or tryptophan at its end. The CDR3 DNA reads TGCAGTGCCGAGTATCAGAATCAAGAGACCCAGTACTCC. It translates to CSAEYQNQETQYS. The chain couples TRBV20-1 to TRBJ2-5; D remains unclear. CDR3 length equals 13 residues. From germline, CDR1 is DFQATT and CDR2 SNEGSKA (reference sequence). V shed 6 bases and J shed 2 bases, with 13 bases lying between them.

The rearrangement links TRBV5-1 to TRBJ1-1; possible D gene TRBD1, 5 bases. The CDR3 is 14 residues long. CDR1 and CDR2 (germline): SGHRS, YFSETQ. V lost 6 bases and J 0 bases, leaving 12 bases between the germline ends. The CDR3 bases are TGCGCCAGCAAACCCGTGGGGCTGAACACTGAAGCTTTCTTT. It yields the protein CASKPVGLNTEAFF.

A word on this clonotype: At one boundary the junction diverges from the germline segment, which might be a read error. The chain combines TRBV6-1 with TRBJ1-1; D is ambiguous. Germline CDR1 and CDR2: MNHNS and SASEGT. The CDR3 totals 12 residues. The CDR3: CASSEAATVAFF. In DNA form, the CDR3 reads TGTGCCAGCAGTGAAGCAGCCACTGTAGCTTTCTTT.

This chain joins TRBV7-2 and TRBJ1-2, with TRBD1 matching over 7 bases. CDR3 size: 13 residues. Losses at the gene ends were 8 bases for V and 2 bases for J; bases not matched to a gene: 5. Germline V lookup: CDR1 SGHTA, CDR2 FQGNSA. The CDR3 region is CASGSGQNYGYTF. The CDR3, as DNA: TGTGCCAGCGGATCGGGACAGAACTATGGCTACACCTTC.

V usage is TRBV20-1 and J usage is TRBJ2-2, with 12 nucleotides matching TRBD2. The CDR3 loop spans 15 amino acids. Germline-derived CDR1 and CDR2 are DFQATT and SNEGSKA (reference sequence). V trimming: 6 bases; J trimming: 4 bases; junction bases outside the gene matches: 6. The CDR3 DNA sequence: TGCAGTGCCTTCCTAGCGGGAGGGCGCACCGGGGAGCTGTTTTTT. Protein sequence: CSAFLAGGRTGELFF.

This clonotype was detected a few times. The chain is built from TRBV7-2 and TRBJ2-3, with D uncertain. Germline V lookup: CDR1 SGHTA, CDR2 FQGNSA. Deletions cut 2 bases from V and 0 bases from J, with 9 bases between. The CDR3 totals 15 residues. The CDR3 DNA sequence: TGTGCCAGCAGCTTAATAGGCGTCAGCACAGATACGCAGTATTTT. It specifies CASSLIGVSTDTQYF. The whole variable domain, filled in from reference TRBV7-2 and TRBJ2-3, reads GAGVSQSPSNKVTEKGKDVELRCDPISGHTALYWYRQSLGQGLEFLIYFQGNSAPDKSGLPSDRFSAERTGGSVSTLTIQRTQQEDSAVYLCASSLIGVSTDTQYFGPGTRLTVL.

This clonotype was counted ten times or more. The chain combines TRBV2 with TRBJ2-3; 7 nucleotides line up with TRBD2. Per the germline V gene, CDR1 is SNHLY and CDR2 is FYNNEI. J was trimmed by 7 bases and V by 7 bases; bases with no gene match: 11. The CDR3 consists of 14 residues. The CDR3 is CASKAGPEANTQYF. CDR3 coding DNA: TGTGCCAGCAAAGCGGGACCCGAAGCAAATACGCAGTATTTT.

As for this clonotype: A much larger clone differs by one base, so this may be a read error. J is TRBJ1-2 and V is TRBV6-2 or TRBV6-3; TRBD1 is a possible D gene (5 bases). The CDR3 loop spans 13 amino acids. Trimming removed 6 bases from V and 8 bases from J, with 16 bases in between. Germline lookup yields CDR1 MNHEY and CDR2 SVGEGT. This CDR3 is CASSHGQKGGYTF. CDR3 coding DNA: TGTGCCAGCAGCCACGGACAAAAAGGAGGCTACACCTTC.

About this clonotype itself: This sequence may be a read error, since a much larger clone differs from it by one base. The rearrangement joins TRBV20-1 to TRBJ2-3, with 9 bases fitting TRBD1. CDR3 length equals 14 residues. J gave up 1 base and V 5 bases, and 4 bases lay outside the gene matches. Germline CDR1 is DFQATT and CDR2 is SNEGSKA (reference sequence). The CDR3 loop is CSAVQGARTDTQYF. The CDR3 bases are TGCAGTGCTGTACAGGGGGCTCGCACAGATACGCAGTATTTT.

Only a few counts were recorded for this clonotype. V and J are TRBV5-5 and TRBJ2-7, with D perhaps given as TRBD1 or TRBD2 (5 bases each). The V and J ends lost 3 bases and 4 bases respectively, with 14 bases between them. Germline V gives CDR1 SGHKS, CDR2 YYEKEE (reference sequence). The length of the CDR3 is 14 residues. The CDR3 DNA reads TGTGCCAGCAGCTACCGGGACGGAAATTACGAGCAGTACTTC. This translates into CASSYRDGNYEQYF.

The rearrangement links TRBV5-1 to TRBJ1-5; the D gene is possibly TRBD1 (6 bases). This CDR3 is 15 amino acids long. V lost 0 bases and J lost 5, with 12 bases in between. From germline, CDR1 is SGHRS and CDR2 YFSETQ. Here the CDR3 DNA reads TGCGCCAGCAGCTTGGGAGGGGGACGGGATCAGCCCCAGCATTTT. Translating it yields CASSLGGGRDQPQHF.

In this sample, this clonotype turned up a few times. Lacking the conserved final phenylalanine or tryptophan, this CDR3 likely reflects a read error. The V call is TRBV20-1, the J call TRBJ2-2, with 7 bases matching TRBD1. The CDR3 is 12 amino acids. Germline-derived CDR1 and CDR2 are DFQATT and SNEGSKA (reference sequence). With V trimmed by 5 bases and J by 6 bases, 3 bases remained unmatched. The CDR3 DNA is TGCAGTGCTCAGGACAGGTCCGGGGAGCTGTTTCTT. Encoded protein: CSAQDRSGELFL.

This clonotype has more than one count but fewer than ten. This sequence joins TRBV5-1 and TRBJ2-7; the match to TRBD1 covers 7 bases. Germline V lookup: CDR1 SGHRS, CDR2 YFSETQ. Trimming took 3 bases from V and 6 from J; bases not matched to a gene: 9. This CDR3 contains 14 residues. This CDR3 reads CASSSQGFLFEQYF. The CDR3 DNA follows: TGCGCCAGCAGCTCACAGGGGTTCTTATTCGAGCAGTACTTC.

This clonotype has a count of ten or more. V gene TRBV5-1 combines with J gene TRBJ1-2, with D unresolved. The V gene lost 0 bases and the J gene lost 7 bases, with 16 bases spanning the gap. The length of the CDR3 is 15 residues. Per germline, CDR1 SGHRS and CDR2 YFSETQ. For the CDR3, the DNA is TGCGCCAGCAGCTTGGTCCCGGAGGCCCGCGTTGGCTACACCTTC. As protein: CASSLVPEARVGYTF.